A selection of T cell receptor beta chains follows, all from one sample in a study of shared clonotypes between healthy human individuals. Repertoires were generated with immunoSEQ multiplex PCR, while TCRdb's copy carries only in-frame clones and drops some. The sample records roughly 640,000 clones, more than 95% being singletons. Specimen: naive CD4+ T cells sorted from blood. These receptor sequences come from a woman aged 25-40 years in good health. Each CDR3 is given with its conserved first and last residue. D genes are given only for firm matches. Where a row states a size, it is once, few, many or the class of an expanded clone; other rows omit it.

j_call: TRBJ2-7; v_call: TRBV6-5; d_call: NA; clone_size: NA; cdr3_nt: TGTGCCAGCAGTGGAAGACAGGAGCAGTACTTC; cdr3_aa: CASSGRQEQYF
j_call: TRBJ2-3; v_call: TRBV28; d_call: TRBD1; clone_size: NA; cdr3_nt: TGTGCCAGCAGTGGATTGGGACAGGGCAGCACAGATACGCAGTATTTT; cdr3_aa: CASSGLGQGSTDTQYF
j_call: TRBJ2-1; v_call: TRBV5-1; d_call: TRBD2; clone_size: NA; cdr3_nt: TGCGCCAGCAGCTTGGTATTACTAGCGGGAGCAGGCTACAATGAGCAGTTCTTC; cdr3_aa: CASSLVLLAGAGYNEQFF
j_call: TRBJ1-5; v_call: TRBV7-4; d_call: NA; clone_size: once; cdr3_nt: TGTGCCAGCAGCTTAGTCTGGGGGAGAGGACAGCCCCAGCATTTT; cdr3_aa: CASSLVWGRGQPQHF
j_call: TRBJ2-1; v_call: TRBV11-3; d_call: TRBD1; clone_size: NA; cdr3_nt: TGTGCCAGCAGCTCATACAGGGGTGAGCAGTTCTTC; cdr3_aa: CASSSYRGEQFF
j_call: TRBJ2-3; v_call: TRBV28; d_call: TRBD1; clone_size: NA; cdr3_nt: TGTGCCAGCAGTTCCGGGGGCCTCGGACAGGGGACAGATACGCAGTATTTT; cdr3_aa: CASSSGGLGQGTDTQYF
j_call: TRBJ2-7; v_call: TRBV2; d_call: NA; clone_size: NA; cdr3_nt: TGTGCCAGCAGTGAAGCGCTTATTAGGGGGGCTGGGATGGAGCAGTACTTC; cdr3_aa: CASSEALIRGAGMEQYF
j_call: TRBJ2-2; v_call: TRBV7-3; d_call: NA; clone_size: NA; cdr3_nt: TGTGCCAGCAGCTTAGGCGGGCCCGGATCTGGGGAGCTGTTTTTT; cdr3_aa: CASSLGGPGSGELFF
j_call: TRBJ2-1; v_call: TRBV10-3; d_call: TRBD2; clone_size: NA; cdr3_nt: TGTGCCATCAGTGATTTTACTAGCGGATACAATGAGCAGTTCTTC; cdr3_aa: CAISDFTSGYNEQFF
j_call: TRBJ2-7; v_call: TRBV11-3; d_call: NA; clone_size: NA; cdr3_nt: TGTGCCAGCAGCTTAGCTATGGGCAGAGAGCAGTACTTC; cdr3_aa: CASSLAMGREQYF
j_call: TRBJ2-3; v_call: TRBV5-1; d_call: NA; clone_size: NA; cdr3_nt: TGCGCCACCGGCTCAGGGGATGCTAGCACAGATACGCAGTATTTT; cdr3_aa: CATGSGDASTDTQYF
j_call: TRBJ2-1; v_call: TRBV5-1; d_call: TRBD2; clone_size: NA; cdr3_nt: TGCGCCAGCAGTCCTAGGACTAGCGGGAGGCCCTACAATGAGCAGTTCTTC; cdr3_aa: CASSPRTSGRPYNEQFF
j_call: TRBJ1-3; v_call: TRBV4-1; d_call: NA; clone_size: NA; cdr3_nt: TGCGCCAGCAGCCAGGGTCTCTCTGGAAACACCATATATTTT; cdr3_aa: CASSQGLSGNTIYF
j_call: TRBJ2-3; v_call: TRBV2; d_call: TRBD2; clone_size: NA; cdr3_nt: TGTGCCAGCACCTACAGCCGGCGGACTAGCGGACTGTACACAGATACGCAGTATTTT; cdr3_aa: CASTYSRRTSGLYTDTQYF
j_call: TRBJ2-5; v_call: TRBV5-1; d_call: NA; clone_size: NA; cdr3_nt: TGCGCCAGCAGCGGGGATCAAGAGACCCAGTACTTC; cdr3_aa: CASSGDQETQYF
j_call: TRBJ2-1; v_call: TRBV28; d_call: NA; clone_size: once; cdr3_nt: TGTGCCAGCAGTCCGCCGACTCTATTAGTAAAAGCGGGCAATGAGCAGTTCTTC; cdr3_aa: CASSPPTLLVKAGNEQFF
j_call: TRBJ2-1; v_call: TRBV19; d_call: TRBD2; clone_size: NA; cdr3_nt: TGTGCCAGTAGTATAGGTCGACTAGCGGGAGACCCCAATGAGCAGTTCTTC; cdr3_aa: CASSIGRLAGDPNEQFF
j_call: TRBJ2-1; v_call: TRBV19; d_call: NA; clone_size: NA; cdr3_nt: TGTGCCAGTACTAAGCGGTCAGACAATGAGCAGTTCTTC; cdr3_aa: CASTKRSDNEQFF
j_call: TRBJ1-5; v_call: TRBV28; d_call: TRBD1; clone_size: NA; cdr3_nt: TGTGCCAGCAGTCCCCCTGACAGGGGGCTAAATCAGCCCCAGCATTTT; cdr3_aa: CASSPPDRGLNQPQHF
j_call: TRBJ2-7; v_call: TRBV19; d_call: TRBD1; clone_size: NA; cdr3_nt: TGTGCCAGTAGTCTCGGCGGACAGGGCTACGAGCAGTACTTC; cdr3_aa: CASSLGGQGYEQYF
j_call: TRBJ1-5; v_call: TRBV2; d_call: NA; clone_size: NA; cdr3_nt: TGTGCCAGCAGTGAACAGGGGAATGGCAATCAGCCCCAGCATTTT; cdr3_aa: CASSEQGNGNQPQHF
j_call: TRBJ1-4; v_call: TRBV25-1; d_call: NA; clone_size: NA; cdr3_nt: TGTGCCAGCAGTGGGCGGGGAGCTAATGAAAAACTGTTTTTT; cdr3_aa: CASSGRGANEKLFF
j_call: TRBJ1-5; v_call: TRBV30; d_call: TRBD1; clone_size: NA; cdr3_nt: TGTGCCTGGAGTAGGGGGACAGGGGCCAATCAGCCCCAGCATTTT; cdr3_aa: CAWSRGTGANQPQHF
j_call: TRBJ2-7; v_call: TRBV19; d_call: TRBD1; clone_size: NA; cdr3_nt: TGTGCCAGTAGTATACAGGGGGCTTACGAGCAGTACTTC; cdr3_aa: CASSIQGAYEQYF